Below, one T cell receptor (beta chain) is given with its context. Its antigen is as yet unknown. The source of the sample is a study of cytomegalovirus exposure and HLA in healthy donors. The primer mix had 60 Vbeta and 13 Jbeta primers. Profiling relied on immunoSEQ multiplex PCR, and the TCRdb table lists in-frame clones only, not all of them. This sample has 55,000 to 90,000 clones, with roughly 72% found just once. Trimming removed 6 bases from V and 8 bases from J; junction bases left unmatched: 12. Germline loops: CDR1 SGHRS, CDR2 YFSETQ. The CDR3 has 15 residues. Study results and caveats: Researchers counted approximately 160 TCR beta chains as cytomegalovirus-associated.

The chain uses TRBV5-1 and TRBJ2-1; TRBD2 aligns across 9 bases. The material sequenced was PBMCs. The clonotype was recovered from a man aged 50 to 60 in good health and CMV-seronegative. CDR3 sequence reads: CASIPTPSGIYEQFF. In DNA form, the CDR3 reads TGCGCCAGCATCCCTACACCTAGCGGGATATATGAGCAGTTCTTC. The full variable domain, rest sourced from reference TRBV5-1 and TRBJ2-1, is KAGVTQTPRYLIKTRGQQVTLSCSPISGHRSVSWYQQTPGQGLQFLFEYFSETQRNKGNFPGRFSGRQFSNSRSEMNVSTLELGDSALYLCASIPTPSGIYEQFFGPGTRLTVL.